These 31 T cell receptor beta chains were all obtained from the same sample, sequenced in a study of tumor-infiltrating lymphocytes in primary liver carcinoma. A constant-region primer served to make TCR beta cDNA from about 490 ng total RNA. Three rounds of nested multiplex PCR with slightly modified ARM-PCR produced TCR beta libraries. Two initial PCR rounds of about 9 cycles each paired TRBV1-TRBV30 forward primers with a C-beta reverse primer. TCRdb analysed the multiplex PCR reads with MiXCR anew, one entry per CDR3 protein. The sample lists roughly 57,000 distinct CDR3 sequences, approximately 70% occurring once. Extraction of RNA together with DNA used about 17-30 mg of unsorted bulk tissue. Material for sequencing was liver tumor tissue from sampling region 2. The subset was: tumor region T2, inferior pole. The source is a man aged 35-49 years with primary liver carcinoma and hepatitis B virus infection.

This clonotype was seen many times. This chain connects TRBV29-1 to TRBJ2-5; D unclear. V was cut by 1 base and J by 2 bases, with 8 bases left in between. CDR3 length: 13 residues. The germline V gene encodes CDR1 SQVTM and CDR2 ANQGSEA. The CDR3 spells CSVEASVQETQYF. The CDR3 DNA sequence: TGCAGCGTTGAAGCCTCGGTACAAGAGACCCAGTACTTC.

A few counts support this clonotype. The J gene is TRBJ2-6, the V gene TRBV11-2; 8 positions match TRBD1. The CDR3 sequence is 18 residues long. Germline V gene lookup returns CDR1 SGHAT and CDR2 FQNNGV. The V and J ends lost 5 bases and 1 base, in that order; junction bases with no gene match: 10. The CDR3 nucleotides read TGTGCCAGCAGCCGACGGACAGGGTTTGTGTCTGGGGCCAACGTCCTGACTTTC. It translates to CASSRRTGFVSGANVLTF.

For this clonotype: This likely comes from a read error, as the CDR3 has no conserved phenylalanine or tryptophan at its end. In nucleotides, the CDR3 is TGTGCCAGCAACCTAACTCCTGGCGGGGGGAAAGAGACACAGTACTTA. This codes for CASNLTPGGGKETQYL. This chain joins TRBV11-2 and TRBJ2-5, with TRBD2 matching 8 bases. The germline CDR1 and CDR2 sequences are SGHAT and FQNNGV. CDR3 size: 16 residues.

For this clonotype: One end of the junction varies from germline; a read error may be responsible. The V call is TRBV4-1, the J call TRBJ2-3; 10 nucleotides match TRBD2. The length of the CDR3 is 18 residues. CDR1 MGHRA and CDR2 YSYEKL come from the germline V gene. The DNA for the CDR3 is TGCGTCAGCAACCAAACCATTGCCCTAGCGGGAGTCACCGATACGCAGTATTTT. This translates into CVSNQTIALAGVTDTQYF.

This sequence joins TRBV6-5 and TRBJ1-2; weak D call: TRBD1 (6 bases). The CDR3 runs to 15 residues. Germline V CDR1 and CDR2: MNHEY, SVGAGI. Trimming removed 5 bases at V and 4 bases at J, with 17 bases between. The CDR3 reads CASSPGAGAIYGYTF. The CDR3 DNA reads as TGTGCCAGCAGTCCTGGCGCAGGGGCCATCTATGGCTACACCTTC.

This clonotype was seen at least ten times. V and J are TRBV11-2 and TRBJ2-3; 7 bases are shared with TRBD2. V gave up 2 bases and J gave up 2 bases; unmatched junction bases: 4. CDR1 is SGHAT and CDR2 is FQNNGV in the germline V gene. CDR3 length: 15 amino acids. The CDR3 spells CASSLWSGDTDTQYF. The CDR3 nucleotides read TGTGCCAGCAGCTTATGGAGCGGGGACACAGATACGCAGTATTTT. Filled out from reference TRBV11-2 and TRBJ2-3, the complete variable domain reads EAGVAQSPRYKIIEKRQSVAFWCNPISGHATLYWYQQILGQGPKLLIQFQNNGVVDDSQLPKDRFSAERLKGVDSTLKIQPAKLEDSAVYLCASSLWSGDTDTQYFGPGTRLTVL.

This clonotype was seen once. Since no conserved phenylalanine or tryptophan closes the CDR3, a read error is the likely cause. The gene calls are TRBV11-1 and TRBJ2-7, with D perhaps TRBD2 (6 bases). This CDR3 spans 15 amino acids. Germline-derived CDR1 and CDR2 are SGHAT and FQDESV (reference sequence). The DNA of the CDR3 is TGTGTCAGCAGCTCATCCCGGGACTCCTCCTACGAGCAGTACTTG. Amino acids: CVSSSSRDSSYEQYL.

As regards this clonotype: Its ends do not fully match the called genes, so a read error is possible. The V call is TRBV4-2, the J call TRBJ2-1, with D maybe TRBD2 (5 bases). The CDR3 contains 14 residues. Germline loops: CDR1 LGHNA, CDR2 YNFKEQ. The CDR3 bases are TGCGCCAACAGCCAAGCTTTCGGAGCGGATGAGCAGTTCTTC. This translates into CANSQAFGADEQFF.

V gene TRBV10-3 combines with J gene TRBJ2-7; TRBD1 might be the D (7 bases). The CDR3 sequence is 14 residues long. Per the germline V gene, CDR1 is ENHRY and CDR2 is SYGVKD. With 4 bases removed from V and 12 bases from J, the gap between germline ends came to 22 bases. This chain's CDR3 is CAISAGDSRPVRYF. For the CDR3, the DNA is TGTGCCATCAGTGCGGGGGACAGTCGGCCCGTGCGGTACTTC.

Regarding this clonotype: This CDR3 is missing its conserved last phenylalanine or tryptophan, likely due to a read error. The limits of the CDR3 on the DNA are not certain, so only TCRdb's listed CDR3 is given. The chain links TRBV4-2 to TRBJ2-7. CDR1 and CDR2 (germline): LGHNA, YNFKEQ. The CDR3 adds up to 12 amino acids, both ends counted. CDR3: CASSQGVNEEYL.

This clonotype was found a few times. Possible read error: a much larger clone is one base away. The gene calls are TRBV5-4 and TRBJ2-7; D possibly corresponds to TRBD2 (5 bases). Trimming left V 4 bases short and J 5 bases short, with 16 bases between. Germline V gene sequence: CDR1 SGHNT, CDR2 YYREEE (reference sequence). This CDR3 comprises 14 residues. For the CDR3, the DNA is TGTGCCAGCAGCGCGGGCGCGGGTGTCGACGAGCAGTACTTC. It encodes CASSAGAGVDEQYF.

The CDR3 sequence: CASSLELIAGMSEQFF. In nucleotides, the CDR3 is TGTGCCAGCAGCTTAGAACTCATAGCGGGAATGAGTGAGCAGTTCTTC. The J gene is TRBJ2-1, the V gene TRBV11-2; 8 nucleotides line up with TRBD2. J was trimmed by 9 bases and V by 0 bases; bases with no gene match: 10. The CDR3 runs 16 residues. The germline V gene encodes CDR1 SGHAT and CDR2 FQNNGV.

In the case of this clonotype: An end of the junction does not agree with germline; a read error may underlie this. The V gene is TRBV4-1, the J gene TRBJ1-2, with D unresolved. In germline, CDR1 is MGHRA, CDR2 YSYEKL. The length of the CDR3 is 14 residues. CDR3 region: CASNQDYRDYDYTF. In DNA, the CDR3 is TGCGCCAGCAACCAAGATTACAGAGACTATGACTACACCTTC.

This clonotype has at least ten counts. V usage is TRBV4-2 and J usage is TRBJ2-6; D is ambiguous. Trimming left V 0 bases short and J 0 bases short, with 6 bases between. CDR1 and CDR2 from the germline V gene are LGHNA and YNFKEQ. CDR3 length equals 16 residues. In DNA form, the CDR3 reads TGTGCCAGCAGCCAAGAAGCAAGCTCTGGGGCCAACGTCCTGACTTTC. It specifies CASSQEASSGANVLTF.

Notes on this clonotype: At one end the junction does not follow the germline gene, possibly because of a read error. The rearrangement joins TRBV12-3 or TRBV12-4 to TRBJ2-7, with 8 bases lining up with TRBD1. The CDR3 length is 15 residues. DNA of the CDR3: TGTGCCAGCAGTTTTTGGACAGGGAAGATCTACGAGGAGTACTTC. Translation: CASSFWTGKIYEEYF.

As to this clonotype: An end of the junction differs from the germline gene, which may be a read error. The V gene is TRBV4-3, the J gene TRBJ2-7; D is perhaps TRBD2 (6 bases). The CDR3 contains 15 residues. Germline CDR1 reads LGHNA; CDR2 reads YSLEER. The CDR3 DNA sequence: TGCGCCACAAGCCAAGATCGGGAGACTCCCTACGAGCAGAACTTC. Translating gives CATSQDRETPYEQNF.

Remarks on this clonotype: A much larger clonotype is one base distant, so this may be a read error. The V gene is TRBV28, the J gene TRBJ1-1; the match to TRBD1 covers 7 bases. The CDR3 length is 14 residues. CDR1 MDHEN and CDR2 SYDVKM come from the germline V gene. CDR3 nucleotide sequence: TGTGCCAGCAGTTTCCCAAGGGGGCTATCTGAAGCTTTGTTT. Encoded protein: CASSFPRGLSEALF.

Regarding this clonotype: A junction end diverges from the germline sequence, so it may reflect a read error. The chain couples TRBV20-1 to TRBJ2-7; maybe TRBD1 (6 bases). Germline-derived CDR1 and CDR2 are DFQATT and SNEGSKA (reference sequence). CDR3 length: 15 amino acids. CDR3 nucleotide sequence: TGCAGTGTTAGAGCTCCGGGACACCTCTCCTACGAGCAGTACTTC. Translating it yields CSVRAPGHLSYEQYF.

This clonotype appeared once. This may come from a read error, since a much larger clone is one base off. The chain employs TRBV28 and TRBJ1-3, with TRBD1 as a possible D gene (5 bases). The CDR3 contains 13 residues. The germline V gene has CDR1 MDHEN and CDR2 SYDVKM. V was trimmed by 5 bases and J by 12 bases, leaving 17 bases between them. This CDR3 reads CASSLSGKDSIYF. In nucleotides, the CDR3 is TGTGCCAGCAGTCTTTCAGGGAAAGACAGCATATATTTT. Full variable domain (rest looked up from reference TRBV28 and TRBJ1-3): DVKVTQSSRYLVKRTGEKVFLECVQDMDHENMFWYRQDPGLGLRLIYFSYDVKMKEKGDIPEGYSVSREKKERFSLILESASTNQTSMYLCASSLSGKDSIYFGEGSWLTVV.

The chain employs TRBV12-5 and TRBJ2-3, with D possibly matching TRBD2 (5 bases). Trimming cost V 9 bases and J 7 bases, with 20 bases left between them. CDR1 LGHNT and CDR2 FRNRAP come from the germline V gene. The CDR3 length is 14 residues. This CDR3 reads CASADQLEVHTQYF. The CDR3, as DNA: TGTGCTAGCGCCGACCAACTAGAAGTGCATACGCAGTATTTT.

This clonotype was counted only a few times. For the CDR3, the DNA is TGTGCCAGCAGCTTAGGTGGGACCTACTACAATGAGCAGTTCTTC. It codes for CASSLGGTYYNEQFF. The V call is TRBV7-2, the J call TRBJ2-1; tentatively, D is TRBD1 or TRBD2 (5 bases each). The CDR3 loop spans 15 amino acids. Germline CDR1 reads SGHTA; CDR2 reads FQGNSA. Trimming took 1 base from V and 3 from J, leaving 10 bases between them.

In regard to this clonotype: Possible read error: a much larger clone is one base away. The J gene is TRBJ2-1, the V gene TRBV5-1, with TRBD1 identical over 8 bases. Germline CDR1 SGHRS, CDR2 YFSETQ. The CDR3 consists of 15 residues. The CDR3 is CASRAGGGWDNKQFF. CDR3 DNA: TGCGCCAGCAGGGCAGGGGGCGGTTGGGACAATAAGCAGTTCTTC.

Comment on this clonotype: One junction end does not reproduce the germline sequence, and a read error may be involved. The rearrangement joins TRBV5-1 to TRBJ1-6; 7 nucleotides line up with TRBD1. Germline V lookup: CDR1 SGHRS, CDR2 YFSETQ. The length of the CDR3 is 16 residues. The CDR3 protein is CASSNNLTGHNSPLHF. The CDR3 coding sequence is TGCGCCAGCAGCAACAATCTGACAGGGCATAATTCACCCCTTCACTTT.

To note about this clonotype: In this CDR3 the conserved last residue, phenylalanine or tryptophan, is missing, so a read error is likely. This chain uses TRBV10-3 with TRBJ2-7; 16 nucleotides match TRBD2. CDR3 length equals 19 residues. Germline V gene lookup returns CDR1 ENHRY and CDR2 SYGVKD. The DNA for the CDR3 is TGTGCTATCACCAAACGATCGGGACTAGCGGGAGGGATCTCCTACGAGCAGTACCTC. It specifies CAITKRSGLAGGISYEQYL.

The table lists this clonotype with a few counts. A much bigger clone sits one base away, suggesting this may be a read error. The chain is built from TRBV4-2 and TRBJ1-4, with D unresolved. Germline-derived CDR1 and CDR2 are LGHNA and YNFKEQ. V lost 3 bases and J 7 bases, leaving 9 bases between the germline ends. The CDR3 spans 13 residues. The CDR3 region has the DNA TGTGCCAGCAGCCAGCCCCACTGTGAAAAACTGTTTTTT. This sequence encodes CASSQPHCEKLFF.

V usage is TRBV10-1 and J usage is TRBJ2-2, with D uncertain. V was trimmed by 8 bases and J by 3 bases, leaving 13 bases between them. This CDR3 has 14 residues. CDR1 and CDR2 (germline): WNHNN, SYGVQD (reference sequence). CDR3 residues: CASSDCTDTGELFF. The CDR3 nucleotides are TGCGCCAGCTCCGACTGTACAGACACCGGGGAGCTGTTTTTT.

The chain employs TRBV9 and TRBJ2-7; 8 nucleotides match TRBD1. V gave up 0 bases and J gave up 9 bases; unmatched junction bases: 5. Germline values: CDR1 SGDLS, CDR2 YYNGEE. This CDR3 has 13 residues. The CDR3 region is CASSVEPGTGQYF. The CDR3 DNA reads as TGTGCCAGCAGCGTAGAGCCGGGGACAGGGCAGTACTTC.

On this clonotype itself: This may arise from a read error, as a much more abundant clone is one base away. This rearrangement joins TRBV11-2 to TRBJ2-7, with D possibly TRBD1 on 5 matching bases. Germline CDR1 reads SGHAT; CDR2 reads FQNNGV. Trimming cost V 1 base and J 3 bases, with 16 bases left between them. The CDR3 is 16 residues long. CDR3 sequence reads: CASSLAWGPFDYEQYF. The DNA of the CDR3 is TGTGCCAGCAGCTTAGCATGGGGCCCCTTTGACTACGAGCAGTACTTC.

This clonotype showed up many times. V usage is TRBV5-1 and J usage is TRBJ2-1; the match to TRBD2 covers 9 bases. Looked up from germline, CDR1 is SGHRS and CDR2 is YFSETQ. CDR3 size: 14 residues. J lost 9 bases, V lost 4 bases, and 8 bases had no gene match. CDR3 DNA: TGCGCCAGCAGCCCTGGGACTAGCTCCTTTGAGCAGTTCTTC. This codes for CASSPGTSSFEQFF.

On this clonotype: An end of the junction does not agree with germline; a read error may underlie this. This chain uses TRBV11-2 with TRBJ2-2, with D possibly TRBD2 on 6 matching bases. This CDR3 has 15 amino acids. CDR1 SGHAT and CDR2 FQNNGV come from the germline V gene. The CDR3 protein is CASSFAGSNTGVLFF. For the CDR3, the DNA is TGTGCTAGCAGCTTTGCGGGATCGAACACCGGGGTGTTGTTTTTT.

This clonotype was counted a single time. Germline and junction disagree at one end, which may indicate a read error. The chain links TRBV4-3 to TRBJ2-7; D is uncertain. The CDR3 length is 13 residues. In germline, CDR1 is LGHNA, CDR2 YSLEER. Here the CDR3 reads CARSQDLPYEQYF. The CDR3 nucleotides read TGCGCCAGAAGCCAAGATCTGCCCTACGAGCAGTATTTC.